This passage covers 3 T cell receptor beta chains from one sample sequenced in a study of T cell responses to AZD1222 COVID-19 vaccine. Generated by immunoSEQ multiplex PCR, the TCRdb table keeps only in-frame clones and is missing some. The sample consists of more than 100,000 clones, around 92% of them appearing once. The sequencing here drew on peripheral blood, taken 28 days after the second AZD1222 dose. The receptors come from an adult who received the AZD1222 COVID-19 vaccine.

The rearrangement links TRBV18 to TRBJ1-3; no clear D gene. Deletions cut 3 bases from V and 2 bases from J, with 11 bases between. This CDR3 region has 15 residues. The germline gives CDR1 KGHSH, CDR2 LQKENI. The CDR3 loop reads CASSPSGTPGNTIYF. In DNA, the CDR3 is TGTGCCAGCTCACCCTCCGGTACACCTGGAAACACCATATATTTT. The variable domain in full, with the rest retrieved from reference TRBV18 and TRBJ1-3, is NAGVMQNPRHLVRRRGQEARLRCSPMKGHSHVYWYRQLPEEGLKFMVYLQKENIIDESGMPKERFSAEFPKEGPSILRIQQVVRGDSAAYFCASSPSGTPGNTIYFGEGSWLTVV.

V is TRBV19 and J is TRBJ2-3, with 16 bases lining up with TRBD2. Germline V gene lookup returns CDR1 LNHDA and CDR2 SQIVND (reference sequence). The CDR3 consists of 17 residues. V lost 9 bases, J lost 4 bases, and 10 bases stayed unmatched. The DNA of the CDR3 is TGTGCCAGCTCGGGACTAGCGGGGGGGCCGGTGCCAGATACGCAGTATTTT. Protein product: CASSGLAGGPVPDTQYF.

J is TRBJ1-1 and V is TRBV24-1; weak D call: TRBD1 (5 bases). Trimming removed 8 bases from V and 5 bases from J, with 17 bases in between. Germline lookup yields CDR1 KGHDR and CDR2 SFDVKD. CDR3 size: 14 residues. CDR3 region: CATNPRREGTEAFF. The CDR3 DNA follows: TGTGCCACCAACCCGAGGAGGGAGGGGACTGAAGCTTTCTTT.